The 21 T cell receptor beta chains listed next were all sequenced from one sample in a study of breast tumors, draining lymph nodes, adjacent tissues. TCRdb reprocessed the multiplex PCR reads via MiXCR and lists one record per CDR3 protein. Seen here are approximately 63,000 distinct CDR3 sequences, 57% observed once, and the top ten hold roughly 19%. The sample taken for sequencing was breast tumor tissue. The source is a female donor with breast cancer. Some clones in this sample may be carry-over from other donors' samples.

CDR3 loop: CASNDVGAVEKLFF. CDR3 coding DNA: TGTGCCAGCAACGACGTAGGTGCGGTCGAAAAACTGTTTTTT. This rearrangement joins TRBV2 to TRBJ1-4; the D is unclear. The V end lost 7 bases, the J end lost 8 bases, and 17 bases lay between the germline ends. The CDR3 contains 14 residues. Germline assignment: CDR1 SNHLY and CDR2 FYNNEI.

J is TRBJ1-6 and V is TRBV20-1, with 8 nucleotides matching TRBD1. With 3 bases clipped from V and 7 bases from J, the junction kept 8 bases outside the gene matches. The CDR3 runs 15 residues. Per germline, CDR1 DFQATT and CDR2 SNEGSKA (reference sequence). The CDR3 reads CSASRQGAGNSPLHF. The CDR3 nucleotides are TGCAGTGCTAGTCGGCAGGGGGCTGGAAATTCACCCCTCCACTTT.

As DNA, the CDR3 is TGTGCCATCAGTGGGGCGCCTCAAGCTAACTATGGCTACACCTTC. Amino acids: CAISGAPQANYGYTF. The rearrangement joins TRBV10-3 to TRBJ1-2, with D uncertain. Germline CDR1 ENHRY, CDR2 SYGVKD. The germline V and J ends were trimmed by 4 bases and 0 bases, with 12 bases remaining between them. CDR3 size: 15 residues.

The V call is TRBV2, the J call TRBJ2-7, with D maybe TRBD2 (5 bases). V was trimmed by 7 bases and J by 5 bases, leaving 12 bases between them. The CDR3 sequence is 12 residues long. Germline V lookup: CDR1 SNHLY, CDR2 FYNNEI. CDR3 nucleotides: TGTGCCAGCATCCAAGACGGGGACGAGCAGTACTTC. Amino acid sequence: CASIQDGDEQYF. Full variable domain (missing parts from reference TRBV2 and TRBJ2-7): EPEVTQTPSHQVTQMGQEVILRCVPISNHLYFYWYRQILGQKVEFLVSFYNNEISEKSEIFDDQFSVERPDGSNFTLKIRSTKLEDSAMYFCASIQDGDEQYFGPGTRLTVT.

This clonotype was found a few times. This sequence joins TRBV7-6 and TRBJ2-6; D is unclear. Trimming removed 1 base from V and 2 bases from J, with 3 bases in between. The CDR3 is made up of 14 amino acids. Germline lookup yields CDR1 SGHVS and CDR2 FNYEAQ. The CDR3 reads CASSLGPGANVLTF. The DNA of the CDR3 is TGTGCCAGCAGCTTAGGGCCTGGGGCCAACGTCCTGACTTTC.

This chain uses TRBV10-3 with TRBJ2-5, with TRBD2 matching over 8 bases. This CDR3 has 18 amino acids. Per the germline V gene, CDR1 is ENHRY and CDR2 is SYGVKD. V lost 2 bases and J lost 2; bases outside the gene matches: 13. This chain's CDR3 is CAISERGATSGGQETQYF. CDR3 nucleotide sequence: TGTGCCATCAGTGAGAGGGGGGCCACTAGCGGAGGGCAAGAGACCCAGTACTTC.

The CDR3, as DNA: TGCAGCGTTGAAGTTTGGGACGTCGGGTATGGCTACACCTTC. Its translation: CSVEVWDVGYGYTF. The V gene is TRBV29-1, the J gene TRBJ1-2, with D maybe TRBD1 (5 bases). The CDR3 loop spans 14 amino acids. CDR1 and CDR2 from the germline V gene are SQVTM and ANQGSEA. The ends were cut back, 1 base at V and 5 bases at J, with 14 bases in the middle.

The V and J genes are TRBV24-1 and TRBJ1-5, with 11 bases aligning to TRBD1. Germline lookup yields CDR1 KGHDR and CDR2 SFDVKD. The CDR3 has 18 amino acids. V was clipped by 4 bases and J by 4 bases; unmatched bases: 11. The CDR3 reads CATSDQGQGALANQPQHF. CDR3 sequence (DNA): TGTGCCACCAGTGACCAAGGACAGGGGGCTCTGGCGAATCAGCCCCAGCATTTT.

The chain joins TRBV20-1 to TRBJ2-6; D is unresolved. Germline V CDR1 and CDR2: DFQATT, SNEGSKA (reference sequence). The CDR3 length is 14 residues. Trimming left V 3 bases short and J 2 bases short, with 8 bases between. The CDR3 DNA follows: TGCAGTGCTAGGCAGAGTACTGGGGCCAACGTCCTGACTTTC. As protein: CSARQSTGANVLTF.

This chain uses TRBV7-9 with TRBJ2-5; D may be TRBD2 (6 bases). V lost 5 bases and J 2 bases, leaving 15 bases between the germline ends. This CDR3 region has 15 residues. CDR1 and CDR2 (germline): SEHNR, FQNEAQ (reference sequence). CDR3 bases: TGTGCCAGCAGCCATACTAGCAGGCCACAAGAGACCCAGTACTTC. As protein: CASSHTSRPQETQYF.

The chain carries TRBV9 and TRBJ2-3, with no clear D. Germline V lookup: CDR1 SGDLS, CDR2 YYNGEE. This CDR3 has 14 amino acids. V lost 0 bases to trimming and J lost 0 bases, with 5 bases between them. As DNA, the CDR3 is TGTGCCAGCAGCGTAGCGACAAGCACAGATACGCAGTATTTT. Translation gives CASSVATSTDTQYF.

The chain links TRBV11-1 to TRBJ1-2; D is unclear. V was cut by 1 base and J by 6 bases, with 9 bases left in between. CDR1 is SGHAT, CDR2 FQDESV, per germline (reference sequence). The CDR3 has 13 residues. This CDR3 is CASSLGGIDGYTF. The CDR3 DNA reads as TGTGCCAGCAGCTTAGGAGGCATTGATGGCTACACCTTC. Supplemented by reference TRBV11-1 and TRBJ1-2, the full variable domain reads EAEVAQSPRYKITEKSQAVAFWCDPISGHATLYWYRQILGQGPELLVQFQDESVVDDSQLPKDRFSAERLKGVDSTLKIQPAELGDSAMYLCASSLGGIDGYTFGSGTRLTVV.

The table lists this clonotype with many counts. The J gene is TRBJ2-1, the V gene TRBV11-2; 10 positions agree with TRBD1. The V and J ends lost 5 bases and 4 bases, in that order; junction bases with no gene match: 5. There are 15 residues in the CDR3. Germline V CDR1 and CDR2: SGHAT, FQNNGV. The CDR3 DNA is TGTGCCAGCAGCAAGGACAGGGGGTATTACAATGAGCAGTTCTTC. This gives the protein CASSKDRGYYNEQFF.

In this sample, this clonotype turned up many times. The conserved final phenylalanine or tryptophan is absent from the CDR3, which likely points to a read error. The chain recombines TRBV7-8 with TRBJ2-7, with D perhaps matching TRBD2 (6 bases). CDR1 and CDR2 (germline): SGHVS, FQNEAQ. The ends were cut back, 0 bases at V and 5 bases at J, with 8 bases in the middle. The CDR3 covers 13 residues. The CDR3 loop reads CASSLAGRNEQYS. For the CDR3, the DNA is TGTGCCAGCAGCTTAGCGGGGAGGAACGAGCAGTACTCC.

This clonotype occurred once. This chain uses TRBV20-1 with TRBJ2-1; 9 nucleotides line up with TRBD1. Trimming cost V 5 bases and J 9 bases; bases outside gene matches: 5. CDR3 length: 12 residues. Germline lookup yields CDR1 DFQATT and CDR2 SNEGSKA (reference sequence). The CDR3 sequence: CSAEGTGREQFF. For the CDR3, the DNA is TGCAGTGCTGAAGGGACAGGGCGTGAGCAGTTCTTC.

In its sample, this clonotype was seen many times. This chain joins TRBV7-8 and TRBJ2-7; TRBD1 aligns across 11 bases. The CDR3 has 15 residues. CDR1 and CDR2 (germline): SGHVS, FQNEAQ. Unmatched junction bases numbered 4, after V lost 2 bases and J lost 4 bases. This CDR3 is CASSLRGTGGYEQYF. CDR3 DNA: TGTGCCAGCAGCTTAAGAGGGACAGGGGGTTACGAGCAGTACTTC.

There are many counts of this clonotype. The chain uses TRBV6-2 or TRBV6-3 and TRBJ2-5; 12 bases match TRBD2. The CDR3 totals 17 residues. V gave up 6 bases and J gave up 5 bases; unmatched junction bases: 13. Germline V lookup: CDR1 MNHEY, CDR2 SVGEGT. CDR3 protein: CASRPARLAGGRETQYF. In DNA, the CDR3 is TGTGCCAGCAGGCCAGCCCGGCTAGCGGGGGGGCGGGAGACCCAGTACTTC.

This clonotype was counted at least ten times. The V and J genes are TRBV6-5 and TRBJ2-1; 7 bases align to TRBD2. The CDR3 is 14 amino acids. The germline CDR1 and CDR2 sequences are MNHEY and SVGAGI. V lost 2 bases to trimming and J lost 6 bases; unmatched junction nucleotides: 4. Here the CDR3 DNA reads TGTGCCAGCAGTTACGACTGGGGGGGCAATGAGCAGTTCTTC. This sequence encodes CASSYDWGGNEQFF.

The CDR3, as DNA: TGCGCCAGCAGCCGACGGGGGCCCGGCGATCAGCCCCAGCATTTT. Its translation is CASSRRGPGDQPQHF. This sequence joins TRBV3-2 and TRBJ1-5; the table names TRBD1, a call not compared with the DNA. TRBV3-2 is reported as a pseudogene. This CDR3 region has 15 residues.

This clonotype was counted ten times or more. The chain has TRBV14 and TRBJ2-3; perhaps TRBD1 as D (6 bases). The germline V gene encodes CDR1 SGHDN and CDR2 FVKESK. V dropped 2 bases and J dropped 2 bases, with 14 bases sitting between them. This CDR3 has 16 amino acids. CDR3 protein: CASSQRTGLLTDTQYF. The CDR3 coding sequence is TGTGCCAGCAGCCAACGTACAGGGCTCCTCACAGATACGCAGTATTTT.

The chain has TRBV7-8 and TRBJ2-3; D is unclear. V was shortened by 5 bases and J by 4 bases, with 10 bases between the two germline ends. The CDR3 runs 13 residues. Germline V CDR1 and CDR2: SGHVS, FQNEAQ. The CDR3 DNA sequence: TGTGCCAGCAGCCCCTTCCAGCCAGATACGCAGTATTTT. It is translated as CASSPFQPDTQYF. Using reference TRBV7-8 and TRBJ2-3 for the parts outside the CDR3, the full variable domain is GAGVSQSPRYKVAKRGQDVALRCDPISGHVSLFWYQQALGQGPEFLTYFQNEAQLDKSGLPSDRFFAERPEGSVSTLKIQRTQQEDSAVYLCASSPFQPDTQYFGPGTRLTVL.